This TCR beta chain was sequenced during a study of siplizumab effects on memory and regulatory T cells. To note about this clone: Antigen unknown.

Study-level results: About 80-97% of proliferating CD4+ or CD8+ clones had no assignable naive or memory phenotype. Versus less than 35% in controls, the mappable alloreactive CD4+ clones averaged 68.8% Treg-derived with siplizumab. Greater diversity than memory cells seemed evident in naive T cells, which also appeared to be major alloresponse contributors. Tregs proliferating in siplizumab cultures lacked confirmation of their suppressive function.

Some clones are missing from TCRdb's copy, which holds only in-frame ones; the method was immunoSEQ multiplex PCR. The table records about 100,000 clones, about 94% of them present only once. This clonotype originated in a human donor in good health. The sequenced material came from non-Treg CD4+ T cells sorted from blood.

Here the CDR3 reads CASSEARSGWGEQYF. In DNA form, the CDR3 reads TGTGCCAGCAGTGAAGCGCGTTCAGGTTGGGGCGAGCAGTACTTC. The chain couples TRBV2 to TRBJ2-7; D ambiguous. V shed 0 bases and J shed 6 bases, with 15 bases lying between them. This CDR3 is 15 amino acids long. The germline V gene encodes CDR1 SNHLY and CDR2 FYNNEI. Based on the CDR3 plus reference TRBV2 and TRBJ2-7, the full variable domain is EPEVTQTPSHQVTQMGQEVILRCVPISNHLYFYWYRQILGQKVEFLVSFYNNEISEKSEIFDDQFSVERPDGSNFTLKIRSTKLEDSAMYFCASSEARSGWGEQYFGPGTRLTVT.